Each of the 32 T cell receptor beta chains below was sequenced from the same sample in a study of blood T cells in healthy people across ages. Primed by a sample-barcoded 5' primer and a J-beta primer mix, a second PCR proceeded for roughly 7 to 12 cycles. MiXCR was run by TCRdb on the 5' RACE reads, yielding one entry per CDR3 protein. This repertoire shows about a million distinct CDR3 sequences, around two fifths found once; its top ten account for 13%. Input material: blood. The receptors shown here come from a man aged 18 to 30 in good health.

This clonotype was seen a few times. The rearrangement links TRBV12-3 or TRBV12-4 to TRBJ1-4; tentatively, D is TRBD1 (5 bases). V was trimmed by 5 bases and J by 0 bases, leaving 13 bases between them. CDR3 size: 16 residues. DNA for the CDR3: TGTGCCAGCAGTCCTACCCTGGGACCAACTAATGAAAAACTGTTTTTT. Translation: CASSPTLGPTNEKLFF.

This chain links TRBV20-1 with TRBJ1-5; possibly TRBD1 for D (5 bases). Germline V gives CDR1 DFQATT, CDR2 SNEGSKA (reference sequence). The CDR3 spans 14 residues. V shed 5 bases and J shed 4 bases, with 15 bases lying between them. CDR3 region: CSAGIDSLNQPQHF. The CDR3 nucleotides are TGCAGTGCTGGTATAGACAGCTTGAATCAGCCCCAGCATTTT.

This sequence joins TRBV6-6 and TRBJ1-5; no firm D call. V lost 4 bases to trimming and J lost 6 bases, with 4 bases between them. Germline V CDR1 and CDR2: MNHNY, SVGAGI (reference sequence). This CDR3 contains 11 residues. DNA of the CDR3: TGTGCCAGCAGTTCCGTTCAGCCCCAGCATTTT. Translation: CASSSVQPQHF.

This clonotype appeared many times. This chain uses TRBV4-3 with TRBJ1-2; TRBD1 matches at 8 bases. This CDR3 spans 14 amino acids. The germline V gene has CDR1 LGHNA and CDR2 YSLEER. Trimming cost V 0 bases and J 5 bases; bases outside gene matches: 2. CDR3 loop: CASSQDWTGYGYTF. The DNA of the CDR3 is TGCGCCAGCAGCCAAGATTGGACAGGGTATGGCTACACCTTC.

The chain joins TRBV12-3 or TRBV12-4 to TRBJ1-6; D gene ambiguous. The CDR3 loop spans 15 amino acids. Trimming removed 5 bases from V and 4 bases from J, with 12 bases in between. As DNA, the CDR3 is TGTGCCAGCAGTCCACGGGCGAGGTATAATTCACCCCTCCACTTT. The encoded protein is CASSPRARYNSPLHF.

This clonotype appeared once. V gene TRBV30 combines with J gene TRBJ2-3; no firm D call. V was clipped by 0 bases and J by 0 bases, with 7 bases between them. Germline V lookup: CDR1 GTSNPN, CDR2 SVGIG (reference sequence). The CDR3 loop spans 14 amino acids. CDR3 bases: TGTGCCTGGAGTGTACGTGTGAGCACAGATACGCAGTATTTT. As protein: CAWSVRVSTDTQYF. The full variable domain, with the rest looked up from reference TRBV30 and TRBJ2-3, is SQTIHQWPATLVQPVGSPLSLECTVEGTSNPNLYWYRQAAGRGLQLLFYSVGIGQISSEVPQNLSASRPQDRQFILSSKKLLLSDSGFYLCAWSVRVSTDTQYFGPGTRLTVL.

The CDR3 is CASSKLSGGDYNEQFF. The CDR3 region has the DNA TGTGCCAGCAGCAAACTTAGCGGGGGAGACTACAATGAGCAGTTCTTC. The chain uses TRBV21-1 and TRBJ2-1; the table calls TRBD2, which could not be checked here. TRBV21-1 is annotated as a pseudogene. This CDR3 contains 16 residues.

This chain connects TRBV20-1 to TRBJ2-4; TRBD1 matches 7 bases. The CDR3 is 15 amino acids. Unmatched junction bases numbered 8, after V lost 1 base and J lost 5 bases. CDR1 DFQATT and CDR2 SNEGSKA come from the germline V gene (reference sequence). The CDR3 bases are TGCAGTGCTAGAGCCCATCACCAGGGGGAAAACATTCAGTACTTC. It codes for CSARAHHQGENIQYF.

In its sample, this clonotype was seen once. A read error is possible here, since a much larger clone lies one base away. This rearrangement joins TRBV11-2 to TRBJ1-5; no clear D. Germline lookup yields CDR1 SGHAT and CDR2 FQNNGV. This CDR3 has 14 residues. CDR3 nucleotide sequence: TGTGTCAGCAGCTTGGACCGATACAATCAGCCCCAGCATTTT. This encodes CVSSLDRYNQPQHF.

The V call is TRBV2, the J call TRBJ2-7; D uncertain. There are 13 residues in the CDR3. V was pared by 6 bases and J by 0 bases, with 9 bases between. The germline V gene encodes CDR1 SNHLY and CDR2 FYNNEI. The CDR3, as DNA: TGTGCCAGCAGGCCCTACAGCTCCTACGAGCAGTACTTC. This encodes CASRPYSSYEQYF. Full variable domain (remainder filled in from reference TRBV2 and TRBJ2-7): EPEVTQTPSHQVTQMGQEVILRCVPISNHLYFYWYRQILGQKVEFLVSFYNNEISEKSEIFDDQFSVERPDGSNFTLKIRSTKLEDSAMYFCASRPYSSYEQYFGPGTRLTVT.

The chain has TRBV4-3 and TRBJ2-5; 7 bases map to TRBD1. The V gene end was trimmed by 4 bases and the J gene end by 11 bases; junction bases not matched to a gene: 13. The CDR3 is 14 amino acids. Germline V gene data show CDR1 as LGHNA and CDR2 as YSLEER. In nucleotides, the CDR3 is TGCGCCAGCAGCCCGCAACCCTGGGACAGAGCACAGTACTTC. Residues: CASSPQPWDRAQYF.

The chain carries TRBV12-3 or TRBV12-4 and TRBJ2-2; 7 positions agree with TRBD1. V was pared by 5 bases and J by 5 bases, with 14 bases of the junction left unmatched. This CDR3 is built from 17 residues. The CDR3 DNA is TGTGCCAGCAGTGACGATATGGGGACAGAAGTAACCGGGGAGCTGTTTTTT. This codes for CASSDDMGTEVTGELFF.

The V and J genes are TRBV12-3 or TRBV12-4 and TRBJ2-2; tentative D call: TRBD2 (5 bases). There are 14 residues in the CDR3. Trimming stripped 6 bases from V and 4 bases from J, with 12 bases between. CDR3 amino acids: CASSPEGLTGELFF. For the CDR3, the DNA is TGTGCCAGCAGCCCCGAGGGTCTCACCGGGGAGCTGTTTTTT.

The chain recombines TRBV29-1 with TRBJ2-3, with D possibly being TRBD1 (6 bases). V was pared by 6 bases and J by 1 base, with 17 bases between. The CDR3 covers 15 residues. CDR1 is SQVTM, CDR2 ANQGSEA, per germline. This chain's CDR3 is CSVEITGRGTDTQYF. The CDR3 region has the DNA TGCAGCGTGGAGATTACAGGGCGAGGCACAGATACGCAGTATTTT.

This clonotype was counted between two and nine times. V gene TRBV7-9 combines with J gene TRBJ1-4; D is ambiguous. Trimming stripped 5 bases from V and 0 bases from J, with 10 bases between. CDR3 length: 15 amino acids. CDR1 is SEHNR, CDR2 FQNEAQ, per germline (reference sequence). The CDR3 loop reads CASSPTYATNEKLFF. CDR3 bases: TGTGCCAGCAGCCCTACGTACGCAACTAATGAAAAACTGTTTTTT.

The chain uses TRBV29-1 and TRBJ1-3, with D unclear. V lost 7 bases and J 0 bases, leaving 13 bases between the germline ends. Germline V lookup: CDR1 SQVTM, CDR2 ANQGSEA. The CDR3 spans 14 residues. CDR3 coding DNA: TGCAGCGCAACTCCCGGGGACTCTGGAAACACCATATATTTT. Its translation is CSATPGDSGNTIYF.

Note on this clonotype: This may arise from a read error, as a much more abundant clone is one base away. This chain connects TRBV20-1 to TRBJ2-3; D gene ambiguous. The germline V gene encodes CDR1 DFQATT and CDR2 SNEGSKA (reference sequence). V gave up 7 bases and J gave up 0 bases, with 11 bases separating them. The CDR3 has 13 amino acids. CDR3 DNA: TGCAGTGTGGTGTTACCTAGCACAGATACGCAGTATTTT. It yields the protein CSVVLPSTDTQYF.

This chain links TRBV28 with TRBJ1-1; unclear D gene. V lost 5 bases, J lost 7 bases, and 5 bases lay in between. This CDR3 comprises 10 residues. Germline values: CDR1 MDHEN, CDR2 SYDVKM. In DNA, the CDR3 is TGTGCCAGCAGTACCGATGAAGCTTTCTTT. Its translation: CASSTDEAFF. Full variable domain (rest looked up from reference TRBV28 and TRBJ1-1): DVKVTQSSRYLVKRTGEKVFLECVQDMDHENMFWYRQDPGLGLRLIYFSYDVKMKEKGDIPEGYSVSREKKERFSLILESASTNQTSMYLCASSTDEAFFGQGTRLTVV.

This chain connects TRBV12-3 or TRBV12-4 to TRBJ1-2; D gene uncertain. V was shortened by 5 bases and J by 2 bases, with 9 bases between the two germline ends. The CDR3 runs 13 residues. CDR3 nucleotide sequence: TGTGCCAGCAGTGTCGACAACAACTATGGCTACACCTTC. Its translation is CASSVDNNYGYTF.

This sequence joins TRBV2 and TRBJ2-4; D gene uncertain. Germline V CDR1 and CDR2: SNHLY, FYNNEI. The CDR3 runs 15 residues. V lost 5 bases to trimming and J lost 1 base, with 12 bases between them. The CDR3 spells CASSPLVAAKNIQYF. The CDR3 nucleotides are TGTGCCAGCAGTCCCTTGGTGGCGGCCAAAAACATTCAGTACTTC.

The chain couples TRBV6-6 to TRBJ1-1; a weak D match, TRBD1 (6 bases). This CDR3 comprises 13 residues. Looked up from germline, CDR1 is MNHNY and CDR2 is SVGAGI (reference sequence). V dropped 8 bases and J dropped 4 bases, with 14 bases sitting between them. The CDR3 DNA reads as TGTGCCAGCCTGAATACAGGGAGCACTGAAGCTTTCTTT. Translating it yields CASLNTGSTEAFF.

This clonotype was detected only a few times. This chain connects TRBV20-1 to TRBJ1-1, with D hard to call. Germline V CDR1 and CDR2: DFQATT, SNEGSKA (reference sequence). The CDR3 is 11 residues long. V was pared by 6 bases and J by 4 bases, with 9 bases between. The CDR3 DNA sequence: TGCAGTGCCGAACATGGCACTGAAGCTTTCTTT. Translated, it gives CSAEHGTEAFF.

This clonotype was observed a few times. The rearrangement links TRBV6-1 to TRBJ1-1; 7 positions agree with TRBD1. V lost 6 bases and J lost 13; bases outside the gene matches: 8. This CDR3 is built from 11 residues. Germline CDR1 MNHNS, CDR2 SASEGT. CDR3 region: CASRGRGPVFF. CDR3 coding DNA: TGTGCCAGCAGGGGAAGGGGGCCCGTTTTCTTT.

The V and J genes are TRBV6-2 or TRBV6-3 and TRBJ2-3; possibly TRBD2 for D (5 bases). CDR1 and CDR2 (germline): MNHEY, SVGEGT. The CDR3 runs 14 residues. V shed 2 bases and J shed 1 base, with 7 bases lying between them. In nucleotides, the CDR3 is TGTGCCAGCAGTTACCTCGGGGGCACAGATACGCAGTATTTT. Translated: CASSYLGGTDTQYF.

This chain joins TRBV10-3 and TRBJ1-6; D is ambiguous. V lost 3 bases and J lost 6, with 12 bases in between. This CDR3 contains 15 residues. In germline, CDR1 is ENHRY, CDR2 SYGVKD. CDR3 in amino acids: CAISDTLDGNSPLHF. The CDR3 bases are TGTGCCATCAGTGATACCCTAGATGGTAATTCACCCCTCCACTTT.

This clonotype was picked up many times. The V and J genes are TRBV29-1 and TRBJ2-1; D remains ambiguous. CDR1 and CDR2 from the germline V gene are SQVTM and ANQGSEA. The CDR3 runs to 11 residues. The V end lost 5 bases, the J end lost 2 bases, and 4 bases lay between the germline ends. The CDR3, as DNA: TGCAGCGTTCGGACCTACAATGAGCAGTTCTTC. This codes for CSVRTYNEQFF.

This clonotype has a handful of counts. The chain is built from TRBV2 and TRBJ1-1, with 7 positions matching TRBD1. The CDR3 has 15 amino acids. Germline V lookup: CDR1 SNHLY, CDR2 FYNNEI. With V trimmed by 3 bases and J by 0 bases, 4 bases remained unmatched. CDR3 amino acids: CASSEGGTVNTEAFF. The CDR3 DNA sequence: TGTGCCAGCAGTGAGGGCGGGACAGTGAACACTGAAGCTTTCTTT. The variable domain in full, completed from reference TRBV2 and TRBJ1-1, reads EPEVTQTPSHQVTQMGQEVILRCVPISNHLYFYWYRQILGQKVEFLVSFYNNEISEKSEIFDDQFSVERPDGSNFTLKIRSTKLEDSAMYFCASSEGGTVNTEAFFGQGTRLTVV.

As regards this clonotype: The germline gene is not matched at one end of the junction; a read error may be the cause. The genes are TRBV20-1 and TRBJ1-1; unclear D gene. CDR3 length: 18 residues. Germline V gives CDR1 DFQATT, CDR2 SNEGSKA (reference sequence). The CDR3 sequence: CSARGSPEGRTQNIEAFF. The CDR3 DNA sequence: TGCAGTGCTAGAGGATCGCCGGAGGGCAGAACCCAGAACATTGAAGCTTTCTTT.

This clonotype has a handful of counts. The CDR3 spells CSASGTGNYEQYF. DNA for the CDR3: TGCAGTGCTTCTGGGACGGGGAACTACGAGCAGTACTTC. The chain is built from TRBV20-1 and TRBJ2-7, with D possibly called TRBD1 or TRBD2 (5 bases each). This CDR3 has 13 amino acids. Germline CDR1 is DFQATT and CDR2 is SNEGSKA (reference sequence). V was trimmed by 5 bases and J by 3 bases, leaving 14 bases between them.

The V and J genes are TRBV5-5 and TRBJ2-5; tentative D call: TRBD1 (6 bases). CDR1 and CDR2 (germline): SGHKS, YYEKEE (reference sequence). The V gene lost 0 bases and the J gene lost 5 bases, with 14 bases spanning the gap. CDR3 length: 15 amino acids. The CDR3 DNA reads TGTGCCAGCAGCTTGGCCGTGGGGGCCGGTGAGACCCAGTACTTC. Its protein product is CASSLAVGAGETQYF. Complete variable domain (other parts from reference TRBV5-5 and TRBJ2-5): DAGVTQSPTHLIKTRGQQVTLRCSPISGHKSVSWYQQVLGQGPQFIFQYYEKEERGRGNFPDRFSARQFPNYSSELNVNALLLGDSALYLCASSLAVGAGETQYFGPGTRLLVL.

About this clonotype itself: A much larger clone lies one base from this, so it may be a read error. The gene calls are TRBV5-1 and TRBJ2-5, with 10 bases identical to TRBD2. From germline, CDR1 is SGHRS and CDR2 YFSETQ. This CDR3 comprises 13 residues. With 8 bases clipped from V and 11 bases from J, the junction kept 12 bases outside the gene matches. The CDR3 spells CASTSGAGGEQYF. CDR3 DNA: TGCGCCAGTACTAGCGGGGCCGGTGGTGAGCAGTACTTC.

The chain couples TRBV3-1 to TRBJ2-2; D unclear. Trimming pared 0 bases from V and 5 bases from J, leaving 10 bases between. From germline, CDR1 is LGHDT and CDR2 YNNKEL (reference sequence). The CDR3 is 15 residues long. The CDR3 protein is CASSQDRTATGELFF. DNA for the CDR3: TGTGCCAGCAGCCAAGATCGCACAGCTACCGGGGAGCTGTTTTTT.